The clone carrying this TCR beta chain was counted a single time. Its cognate antigen is unknown. This entry belongs to a study of shared clonotypes between healthy human individuals. Study background: The donor group consisted of two women and a few men, aged 18 to 49. Study conclusions and caveats: It was only blood that was sampled, and tissue repertoires likely differ.

This CDR3 region has 13 residues. Germline CDR1 is SGHNT and CDR2 is YYREEE (reference sequence). V was clipped by 0 bases and J by 10 bases, with 13 bases between them. Sequencing was performed with immunoSEQ multiplex PCR; in TCRdb, only in-frame clones are kept and a portion is missing. In the table there are 550,000 to 700,000 clones, around three quarters of which are singletons. Sequenced material: memory CD4+ T cells sorted from blood. Indicated subset: CD45RA-negative fraction. The sequence was collected from a woman aged 25 to 39 in good health. This rearrangement joins TRBV5-4 to TRBJ1-1; TRBD1 might be the D (5 bases). CDR3 sequence reads: CASSLDRGRIAFF. CDR3 coding DNA: TGTGCCAGCAGCTTGGATCGGGGGAGGATAGCTTTCTTT.